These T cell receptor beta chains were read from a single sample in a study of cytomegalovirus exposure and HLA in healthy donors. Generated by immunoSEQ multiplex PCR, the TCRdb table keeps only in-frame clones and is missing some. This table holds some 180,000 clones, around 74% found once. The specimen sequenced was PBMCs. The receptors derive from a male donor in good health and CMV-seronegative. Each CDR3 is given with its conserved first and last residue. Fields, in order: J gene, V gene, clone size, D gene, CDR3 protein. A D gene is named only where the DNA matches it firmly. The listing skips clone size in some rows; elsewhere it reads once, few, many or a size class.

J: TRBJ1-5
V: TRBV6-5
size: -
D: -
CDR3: CASSTLDIDQPQHF

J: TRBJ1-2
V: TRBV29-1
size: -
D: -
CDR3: CSVGTQGNYGYTF

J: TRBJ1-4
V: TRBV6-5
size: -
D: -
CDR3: CASSYASGGMNGKLFF

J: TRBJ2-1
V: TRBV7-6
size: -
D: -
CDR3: CASSAWRGQYNEQFF

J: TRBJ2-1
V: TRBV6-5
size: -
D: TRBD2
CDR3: CASSSSSGGTYNEQFF

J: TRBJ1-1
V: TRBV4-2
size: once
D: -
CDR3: CASSQARRGGMNTEAFF

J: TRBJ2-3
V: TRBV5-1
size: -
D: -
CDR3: CASSLGLVPDTQYF

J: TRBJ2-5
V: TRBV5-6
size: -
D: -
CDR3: CASSRLGPGETQYF

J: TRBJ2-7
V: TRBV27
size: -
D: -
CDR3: CASSLTPAYEQYF

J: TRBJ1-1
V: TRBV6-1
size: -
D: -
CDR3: CASNGGSPTIEAFF

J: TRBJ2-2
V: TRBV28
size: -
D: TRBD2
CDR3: CASSSFRSGGFTGELFF

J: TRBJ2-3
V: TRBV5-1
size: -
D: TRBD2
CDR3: CASSRGLAGGSWTDTQYF

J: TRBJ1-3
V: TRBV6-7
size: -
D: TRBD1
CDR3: CASSYTPKTGEFSGNTIYF

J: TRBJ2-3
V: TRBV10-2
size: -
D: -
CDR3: CASRKREADNTQYF

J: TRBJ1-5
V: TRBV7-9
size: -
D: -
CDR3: CASSLVGGPFSNQPQHF

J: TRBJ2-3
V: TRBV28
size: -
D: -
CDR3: CASSLSGDTQYF

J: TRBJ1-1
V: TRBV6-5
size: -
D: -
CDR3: CASSVIRGTEAFF